Shown below are 5 T cell receptor beta chains from a single sample sequenced in a study of blood T cell repertoires in COVID-19. Clones were sequenced by immunoSEQ multiplex PCR, and TCRdb holds only the in-frame ones, with some missing. The sample has 80,000 to 95,000 clones; over 75% are singletons. Sequencing was done on a sample of peripheral blood. Source of these receptors: a man older than 75 with active or convalescent COVID-19.

This clone was recorded only once. The rearrangement uses TRBV10-3 and TRBJ2-1, with unresolved D. The CDR3 totals 10 residues. Looked up from germline, CDR1 is ENHRY and CDR2 is SYGVKD. V lost 8 bases and J lost 6, with 5 bases in between. CDR3 region: CAIGSNEQFF. The CDR3 DNA reads TGTGCCATCGGCTCCAATGAGCAGTTCTTC.

This chain joins TRBV19 and TRBJ1-2; 8 bases are shared with TRBD1. CDR3 size: 18 residues. Looked up from germline, CDR1 is LNHDA and CDR2 is SQIVND (reference sequence). The trim removed 5 bases at V and 0 bases at J, leaving 14 bases unmatched. The CDR3 is CASSPTGTGGRANYGYTF. CDR3 DNA sequence: TGTGCCAGTAGTCCTACCGGGACAGGAGGAAGAGCTAACTATGGCTACACCTTC.

J is TRBJ1-6 and V is TRBV28; 8 bases map to TRBD1. In germline, CDR1 is MDHEN, CDR2 SYDVKM. Trimming at V came to 4 bases and at J to 0 bases, leaving 14 bases not matched to a gene. The CDR3 is 20 residues long. CDR3 region: CASSWPQGQGESSYNSPLHF. CDR3 bases: TGTGCCAGCAGTTGGCCCCAAGGACAGGGCGAAAGCTCCTATAATTCACCCCTCCACTTT.

The chain employs TRBV7-9 and TRBJ2-5; 9 bases are shared with TRBD1. V gave up 3 bases and J gave up 4 bases; unmatched junction bases: 9. This CDR3 region has 16 residues. The V gene's germline CDR1 is SEHNR and CDR2 FQNEAQ (reference sequence). The CDR3 protein is CASSFSTGGFRETQYF. The CDR3 DNA sequence: TGTGCCAGCAGCTTCAGTACAGGGGGCTTCAGAGAGACCCAGTACTTC.

The rearrangement links TRBV5-1 to TRBJ2-1; D is possibly TRBD2 (7 bases). Germline loops: CDR1 SGHRS, CDR2 YFSETQ. The V gene lost 2 bases and the J gene lost 8 bases, with 14 bases spanning the gap. The CDR3 consists of 14 residues. As DNA, the CDR3 is TGCGCCAGCAGCTTATCGGGGGGCGGCGATGAGCAGTTCTTC. Its protein is CASSLSGGGDEQFF.